This is a list of T cell receptor beta chains from one sample in a study of control samples from healthy donors and cancer patients. TCRdb's copy holds only in-frame clones and misses some; the assay was immunoSEQ multiplex PCR. The data contain 13,000 or so clones, roughly 88% of them singletons. The sequencing sample was made of formalin-fixed, paraffin-embedded tissue. The receptors shown here come from a male donor with melanoma. CDR3s include the opening cysteine and the closing phenylalanine or tryptophan. Fields, in order: V gene, J gene, CDR3 length, clone size, D gene, CDR3 DNA, CDR3 protein. The D gene is left open where the match is weak. Expanded clones are given a class, and other clones once, few, many or no size at all.

v_call: TRBV3-1/TRBV3-2; j_call: TRBJ1-3; cdr3_length: 15; clone_size: once; d_call: -; cdr3_nt: TGTGCCAGCAGCCGTCGCTTAAGTGGAGGAAACACCATATATTTT; cdr3_aa: CASSRRLSGGNTIYF
v_call: TRBV30; j_call: TRBJ1-2; cdr3_length: 13; clone_size: -; d_call: TRBD1; cdr3_nt: TGTGCCTTTTCGACAGGGACTTATTATGGCTACACCTTC; cdr3_aa: CAFSTGTYYGYTF
v_call: TRBV28; j_call: TRBJ2-3; cdr3_length: 15; clone_size: -; d_call: -; cdr3_nt: TGTGCTAGCAGTTTAGATTGGCGGAACACAGATACGCAGTATTTT; cdr3_aa: CASSLDWRNTDTQYF
v_call: TRBV7-6; j_call: TRBJ2-7; cdr3_length: 15; clone_size: -; d_call: -; cdr3_nt: TGTGCCAGCAGCCCCCAGGCAGCGGGCTCCTACGAGCAGTACTTC; cdr3_aa: CASSPQAAGSYEQYF
v_call: TRBV12-3/TRBV12-4; j_call: TRBJ1-2; cdr3_length: 13; clone_size: -; d_call: TRBD1; cdr3_nt: TGTGCCAGCAGCTTTCAGGGGGCGGTTGGCTACACCTTC; cdr3_aa: CASSFQGAVGYTF
v_call: TRBV2; j_call: TRBJ2-5; cdr3_length: 15; clone_size: -; d_call: -; cdr3_nt: TGTGCCAGCAGCCCCGGGGGGCTTCGTTGGGAGACCCAGTACTTC; cdr3_aa: CASSPGGLRWETQYF
v_call: TRBV25-1; j_call: TRBJ2-2; cdr3_length: 16; clone_size: once; d_call: TRBD1; cdr3_nt: TGTGCCAGCAGTGTGGGGACAGGGGGTCTCGCCGGGGAGCTGTTTTTT; cdr3_aa: CASSVGTGGLAGELFF
v_call: TRBV24-1; j_call: TRBJ2-2; cdr3_length: 13; clone_size: -; d_call: -; cdr3_nt: TGTGCCACCAGTGATTTAAGCGCCGGGGAGCTGTTTTTT; cdr3_aa: CATSDLSAGELFF
v_call: TRBV29-1; j_call: TRBJ1-2; cdr3_length: 13; clone_size: -; d_call: TRBD1; cdr3_nt: TGCAGCGTTGGGACAGGGTTAGGCTATGGCTACACCTTC; cdr3_aa: CSVGTGLGYGYTF
v_call: TRBV20-1; j_call: TRBJ2-1; cdr3_length: 8; clone_size: few; d_call: -; cdr3_nt: TGCAGCCCTGATGGCAAGTTCTTC; cdr3_aa: CSPDGKFF
v_call: TRBV11-3; j_call: TRBJ1-1; cdr3_length: 14; clone_size: -; d_call: -; cdr3_nt: TGTGCCAGCAGCGTAGGACGAGCGAACACTGAAGCTTTCTTT; cdr3_aa: CASSVGRANTEAFF
v_call: TRBV7-9; j_call: TRBJ2-1; cdr3_length: 14; clone_size: -; d_call: -; cdr3_nt: TGTGCCAGCAGCTTAGTGCTAGATAACAATGAGCAGTTCTTC; cdr3_aa: CASSLVLDNNEQFF
v_call: TRBV18; j_call: TRBJ2-1; cdr3_length: 13; clone_size: -; d_call: -; cdr3_nt: TGTGCCAGCTCGTCCGGTCTCTACAATGAGCAGTTCTTC; cdr3_aa: CASSSGLYNEQFF